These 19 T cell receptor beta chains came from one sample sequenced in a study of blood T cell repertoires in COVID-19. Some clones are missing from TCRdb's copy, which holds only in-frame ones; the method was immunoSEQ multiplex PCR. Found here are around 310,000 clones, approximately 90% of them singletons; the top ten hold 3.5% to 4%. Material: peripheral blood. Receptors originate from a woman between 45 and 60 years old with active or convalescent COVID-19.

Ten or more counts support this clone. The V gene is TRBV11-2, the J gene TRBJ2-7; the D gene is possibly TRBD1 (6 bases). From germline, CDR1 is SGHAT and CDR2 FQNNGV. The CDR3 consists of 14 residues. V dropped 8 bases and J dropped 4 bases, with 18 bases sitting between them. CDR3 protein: CASHPQGPLYEQYF. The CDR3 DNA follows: TGTGCCAGCCACCCCCAGGGGCCCCTATACGAGCAGTACTTC.

Written as DNA, the CDR3 is TGTGCCAGCAGCCAAGCCACCGGCTCCTACGAGCAGTACTTC. Its translation is CASSQATGSYEQYF. The chain employs TRBV3-1 (or the pseudogene TRBV3-2) and TRBJ2-7; D remains unclear. The CDR3 contains 14 residues. Trimming pared 1 base from V and 0 bases from J, leaving 7 bases between. From germline, CDR1 is LGHDT and CDR2 YNNKEL (reference sequence).

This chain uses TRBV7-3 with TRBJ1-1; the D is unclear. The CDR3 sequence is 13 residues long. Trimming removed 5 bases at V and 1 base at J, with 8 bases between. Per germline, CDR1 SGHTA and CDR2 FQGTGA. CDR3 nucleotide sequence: TGTGCCAGCAGCCCTACGGGGAACACTGAAGCTTTCTTT. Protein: CASSPTGNTEAFF.

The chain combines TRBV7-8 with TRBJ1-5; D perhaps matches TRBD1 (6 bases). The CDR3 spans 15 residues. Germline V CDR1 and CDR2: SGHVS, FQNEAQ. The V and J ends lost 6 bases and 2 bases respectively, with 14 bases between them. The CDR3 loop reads CASSWGHAGNQPQHF. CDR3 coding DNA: TGTGCCAGCAGTTGGGGACACGCGGGCAATCAGCCCCAGCATTTT.

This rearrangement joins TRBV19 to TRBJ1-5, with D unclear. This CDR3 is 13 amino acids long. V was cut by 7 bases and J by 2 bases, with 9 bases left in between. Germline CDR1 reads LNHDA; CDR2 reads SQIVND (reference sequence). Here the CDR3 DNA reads TGTGCCAGTAAGAACGCAGGCAATCAGCCCCAGCATTTT. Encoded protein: CASKNAGNQPQHF.

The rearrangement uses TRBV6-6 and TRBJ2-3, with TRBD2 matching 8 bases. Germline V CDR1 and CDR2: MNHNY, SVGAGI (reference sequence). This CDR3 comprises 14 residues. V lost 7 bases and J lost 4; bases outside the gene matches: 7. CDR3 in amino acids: CASTRAGVADTQYF. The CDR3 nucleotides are TGTGCCAGCACCCGAGCGGGAGTCGCAGATACGCAGTATTTT.

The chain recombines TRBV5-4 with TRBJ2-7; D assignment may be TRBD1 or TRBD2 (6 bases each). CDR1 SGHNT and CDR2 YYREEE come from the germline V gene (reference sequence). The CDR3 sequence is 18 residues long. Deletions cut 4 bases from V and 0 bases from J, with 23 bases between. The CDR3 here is CASSVGGAGAANSYEQYF. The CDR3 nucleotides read TGTGCCAGCAGCGTGGGGGGCGCAGGGGCCGCCAACTCCTACGAGCAGTACTTC. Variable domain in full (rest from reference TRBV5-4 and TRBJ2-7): ETGVTQSPTHLIKTRGQQVTLRCSSQSGHNTVSWYQQALGQGPQFIFQYYREEENGRGNFPPRFSGLQFPNYSSELNVNALELDDSALYLCASSVGGAGAANSYEQYFGPGTRLTVT.

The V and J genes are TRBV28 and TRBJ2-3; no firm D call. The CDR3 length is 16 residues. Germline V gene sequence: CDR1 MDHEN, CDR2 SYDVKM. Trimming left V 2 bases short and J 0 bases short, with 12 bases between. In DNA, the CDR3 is TGTGCCAGCAGTTTACCCCCGTGGCGGAGCACAGATACGCAGTATTTT. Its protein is CASSLPPWRSTDTQYF. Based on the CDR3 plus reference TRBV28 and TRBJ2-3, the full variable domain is DVKVTQSSRYLVKRTGEKVFLECVQDMDHENMFWYRQDPGLGLRLIYFSYDVKMKEKGDIPEGYSVSREKKERFSLILESASTNQTSMYLCASSLPPWRSTDTQYFGPGTRLTVL.

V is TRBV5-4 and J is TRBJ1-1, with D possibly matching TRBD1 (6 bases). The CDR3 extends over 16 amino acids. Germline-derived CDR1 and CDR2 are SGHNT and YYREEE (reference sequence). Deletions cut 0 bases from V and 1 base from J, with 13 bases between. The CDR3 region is CASSLVGRGTNTEAFF. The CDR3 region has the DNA TGTGCCAGCAGCTTGGTCGGCAGGGGTACGAACACTGAAGCTTTCTTT. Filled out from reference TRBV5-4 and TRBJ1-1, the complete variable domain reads ETGVTQSPTHLIKTRGQQVTLRCSSQSGHNTVSWYQQALGQGPQFIFQYYREEENGRGNFPPRFSGLQFPNYSSELNVNALELDDSALYLCASSLVGRGTNTEAFFGQGTRLTVV.

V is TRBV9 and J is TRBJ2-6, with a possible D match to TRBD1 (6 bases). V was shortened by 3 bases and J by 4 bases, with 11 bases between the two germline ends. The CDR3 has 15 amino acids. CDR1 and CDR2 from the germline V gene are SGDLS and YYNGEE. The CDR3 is CASSEGGYGANVLTF. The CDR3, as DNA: TGTGCCAGCAGCGAAGGGGGTTACGGGGCCAACGTCCTGACTTTC.

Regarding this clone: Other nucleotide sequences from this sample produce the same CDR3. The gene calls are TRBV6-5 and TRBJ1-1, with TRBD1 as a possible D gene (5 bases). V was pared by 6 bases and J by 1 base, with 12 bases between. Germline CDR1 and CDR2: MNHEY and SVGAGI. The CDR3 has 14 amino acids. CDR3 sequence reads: CASRGGTGNTEAFF. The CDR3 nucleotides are TGTGCCAGCAGAGGAGGGACGGGGAACACTGAAGCTTTCTTT.

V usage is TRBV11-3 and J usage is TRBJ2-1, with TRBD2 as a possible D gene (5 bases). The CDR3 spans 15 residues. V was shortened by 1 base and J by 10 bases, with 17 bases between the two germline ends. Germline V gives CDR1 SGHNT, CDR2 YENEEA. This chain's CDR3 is CASSLAGTYPPEQFF. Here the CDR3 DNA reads TGTGCCAGCAGCTTAGCGGGAACGTATCCCCCCGAGCAGTTCTTC.

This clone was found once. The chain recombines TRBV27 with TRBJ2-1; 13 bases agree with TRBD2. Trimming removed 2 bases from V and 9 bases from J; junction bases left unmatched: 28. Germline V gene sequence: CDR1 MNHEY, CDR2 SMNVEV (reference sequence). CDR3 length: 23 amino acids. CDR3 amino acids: CASSLLFGGQLGLAGIGGSEQFF. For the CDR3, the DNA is TGTGCCAGCAGTTTACTTTTCGGTGGACAGCTGGGACTAGCGGGGATAGGTGGCAGTGAGCAGTTCTTC.

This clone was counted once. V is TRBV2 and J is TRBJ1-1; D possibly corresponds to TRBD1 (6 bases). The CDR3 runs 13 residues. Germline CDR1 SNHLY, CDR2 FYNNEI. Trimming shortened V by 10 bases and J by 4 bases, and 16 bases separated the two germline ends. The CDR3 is CATKADSPTEAFF. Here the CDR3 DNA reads TGTGCCACAAAAGCGGACAGCCCCACTGAAGCTTTCTTT.

The CDR3 DNA is TGTGCCAGCACCGTAACCTACGAGCAGTACTTC. Translating it yields CASTVTYEQYF. V usage is TRBV6-5 and J usage is TRBJ2-7; D is undetermined. With 7 bases removed from V and 2 bases from J, the gap between germline ends came to 6 bases. CDR1 and CDR2 (germline): MNHEY, SVGAGI. CDR3 size: 11 residues.

In DNA form, the CDR3 reads TGTGCCAGTAGTACCCCTCGAAGCGGGGGTACCGGGGAGCTGTTTTTT. Amino acid sequence: CASSTPRSGGTGELFF. This chain joins TRBV19 and TRBJ2-2; 8 bases map to TRBD2. Germline assignment: CDR1 LNHDA and CDR2 SQIVND (reference sequence). After removal of 4 bases from V and 5 bases from J, the junction contained 9 bases not matched to a gene. This CDR3 is built from 16 residues.

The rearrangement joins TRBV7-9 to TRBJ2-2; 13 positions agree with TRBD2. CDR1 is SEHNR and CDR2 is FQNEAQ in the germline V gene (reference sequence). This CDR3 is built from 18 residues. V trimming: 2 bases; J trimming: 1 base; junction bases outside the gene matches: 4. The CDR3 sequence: CASSLMGLAGKNTGELFF. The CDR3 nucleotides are TGTGCCAGCAGCTTAATGGGACTAGCGGGAAAGAACACCGGGGAGCTGTTTTTT.

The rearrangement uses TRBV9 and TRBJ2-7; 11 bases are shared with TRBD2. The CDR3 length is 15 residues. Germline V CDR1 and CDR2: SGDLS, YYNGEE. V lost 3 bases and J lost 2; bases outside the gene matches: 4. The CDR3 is CASSAGTSGPYEQYF. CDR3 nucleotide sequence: TGTGCCAGCAGCGCCGGGACTAGCGGCCCCTACGAGCAGTACTTC. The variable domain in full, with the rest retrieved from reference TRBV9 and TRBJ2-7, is DSGVTQTPKHLITATGQRVTLRCSPRSGDLSVYWYQQSLDQGLQFLIQYYNGEERAKGNILERFSAQQFPDLHSELNLSSLELGDSALYFCASSAGTSGPYEQYFGPGTRLTVT.

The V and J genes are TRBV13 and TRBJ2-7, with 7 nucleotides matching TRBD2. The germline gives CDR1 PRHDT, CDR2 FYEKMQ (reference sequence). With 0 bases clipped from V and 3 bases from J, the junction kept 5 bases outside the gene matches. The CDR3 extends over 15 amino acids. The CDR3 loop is CASSLGSTGGYEQYF. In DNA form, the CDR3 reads TGTGCCAGCAGCTTAGGGTCGACGGGAGGCTACGAGCAGTACTTC.